The 14 T cell receptor beta chains reported below all come from one sample, sequenced in a study of cytomegalovirus exposure and HLA in healthy donors. This PCR relied on a set of 60 Vbeta primers and 13 Jbeta primers. Data came from immunoSEQ multiplex PCR; TCRdb stores just in-frame clones and leaves some out. The data contain 190,000 or so clones, around 75% of them singletons. The sample comprised PBMCs. These receptor sequences come from a male donor in good health and CMV-seropositive.

This clone was detected only once. The chain links TRBV7-3 to TRBJ2-1; tentatively, D is TRBD1 (7 bases). CDR3 length equals 14 residues. The ends were cut back, 5 bases at V and 9 bases at J, with 17 bases in the middle. Germline V gene lookup returns CDR1 SGHTA and CDR2 FQGTGA. This CDR3 is CASSLEGAGGEQFF. CDR3 in DNA: TGTGCCAGCAGCCTGGAGGGGGCAGGGGGTGAGCAGTTCTTC.

The J gene is TRBJ2-7, the V gene TRBV5-1; a weak D match, TRBD1 (5 bases). V was cut by 5 bases and J by 0 bases, with 9 bases left in between. Germline V CDR1 and CDR2: SGHRS, YFSETQ. The CDR3 totals 13 residues. CDR3 amino acids: CASRPGSSYEQYF. CDR3 sequence (DNA): TGCGCCAGCAGGCCAGGGTCCTCCTACGAGCAGTACTTC.

The chain combines TRBV6-5 with TRBJ1-5; D may be TRBD1 (5 bases). The CDR3 runs 14 residues. Germline V gives CDR1 MNHEY, CDR2 SVGAGI. Trimming removed 2 bases at V and 5 bases at J, with 10 bases between. CDR3 in amino acids: CASSYGGIDQPQHF. The DNA of the CDR3 is TGTGCCAGCAGTTACGGGGGGATTGATCAGCCCCAGCATTTT.

The gene calls are TRBV11-1 and TRBJ2-1, with a possible D match to TRBD2 (5 bases). V lost 3 bases and J 7 bases, leaving 10 bases between the germline ends. There are 13 residues in the CDR3. Germline V lookup: CDR1 SGHAT, CDR2 FQDESV (reference sequence). The CDR3 sequence is CASSLIRGNEQFF. The CDR3 bases are TGTGCCAGCAGCTTGATACGAGGGAATGAGCAGTTCTTC.

The sample holds a few counts of this clone. The rearrangement joins TRBV4-2 to TRBJ1-1, with D possibly TRBD1 on 5 matching bases. Between the trimmed V and J ends, which lost 0 bases and 2 bases, there was a span of 7 bases. CDR1 and CDR2 from the germline V gene are LGHNA and YNFKEQ. This CDR3 is built from 14 residues. CDR3: CASSQEGVNTEAFF. The CDR3 nucleotides are TGTGCCAGCAGCCAAGAAGGGGTTAACACTGAAGCTTTCTTT.

The chain is built from TRBV28 and TRBJ2-3; TRBD1 matches 8 bases. V trimming: 5 bases; J trimming: 1 base; junction bases outside the gene matches: 11. The germline V gene has CDR1 MDHEN and CDR2 SYDVKM. CDR3 size: 17 residues. CDR3 residues: CASSATGTGGGTDTQYF. CDR3 bases: TGTGCCAGCAGTGCGACTGGGACAGGAGGGGGCACAGATACGCAGTATTTT.

The chain has TRBV7-9 and TRBJ1-2; the D is unclear. This CDR3 comprises 15 residues. Germline V gene lookup returns CDR1 SEHNR and CDR2 FQNEAQ (reference sequence). Trimming removed 6 bases at V and 0 bases at J, with 14 bases between. The CDR3 sequence is CASSLVSGANYGYTF. CDR3 nucleotides: TGTGCCAGCAGTCTCGTGAGTGGAGCTAACTATGGCTACACCTTC. The full variable domain, with the rest looked up from reference TRBV7-9 and TRBJ1-2, is DTGVSQNPRHKITKRGQNVTFRCDPISEHNRLYWYRQTLGQGPEFLTYFQNEAQLEKSRLLSDRFSAERPKGSFSTLEIQRTEQGDSAMYLCASSLVSGANYGYTFGSGTRLTVV.

V usage is TRBV4-3 and J usage is TRBJ2-3, with 7 bases identical to TRBD2. The germline CDR1 and CDR2 sequences are LGHNA and YSLEER. V gave up 3 bases and J gave up 5 bases; unmatched junction bases: 17. There are 18 residues in the CDR3. The CDR3 spells CASSHGGGEAGPGDTQYF. The CDR3 bases are TGCGCCAGCAGCCATGGGGGAGGGGAAGCGGGCCCAGGAGATACGCAGTATTTT.

The table lists this clone with a few counts. The V call is TRBV18, the J call TRBJ2-1, with D perhaps TRBD1 (6 bases). The CDR3 spans 15 residues. V lost 4 bases, J lost 2 bases, and 12 bases lay in between. Germline CDR1 KGHSH, CDR2 LQKENI. CDR3 sequence: CASSLSGVPYNEQFF. CDR3 sequence (DNA): TGTGCCAGCTCACTCTCAGGGGTCCCCTACAATGAGCAGTTCTTC.

The genes are TRBV14 and TRBJ1-3; D is unresolved. The V gene lost 1 base and the J gene lost 2 bases, with 3 bases spanning the gap. Looked up from germline, CDR1 is SGHDN and CDR2 is FVKESK. The CDR3 extends over 13 amino acids. CDR3 nucleotide sequence: TGTGCCAGCAGCCAAGGGCCTGGAAACACCATATATTTT. This encodes CASSQGPGNTIYF.

This rearrangement joins TRBV4-3 to TRBJ2-5; 8 bases are shared with TRBD1. The DNA end favors TRBJ2-7, so the J call may be wrong. Germline V lookup: CDR1 LGHNA, CDR2 YSLEER. The CDR3 extends over 15 amino acids. CDR3 region: CASSQGLGQAYEQYF. CDR3 DNA: TGCGCCAGCAGCCAAGGGCTGGGACAGGCGTACGAGCAGTACTTC.

This chain joins TRBV4-2 and TRBJ2-7; 9 bases line up with TRBD2. CDR3 length equals 18 residues. V shed 0 bases, J shed 2 bases, and the junction held 11 bases outside the gene matches. CDR1 is LGHNA, CDR2 YNFKEQ, per germline. The CDR3 nucleotides are TGTGCCAGCAGCCAAGACCCTTCCGGGACTAGCAGGGCCTACGAGCAGTACTTC. It specifies CASSQDPSGTSRAYEQYF.

The gene calls are TRBV27 and TRBJ2-5, with a tentative D call TRBD2 (6 bases). V was trimmed by 6 bases and J by 5 bases, leaving 13 bases between them. This CDR3 spans 13 amino acids. Germline-derived CDR1 and CDR2 are MNHEY and SMNVEV (reference sequence). In nucleotides, the CDR3 is TGTGCCAGCAGGACCCACCGGGGGGAGACCCAGTACTTC. As protein: CASRTHRGETQYF.

The V gene is TRBV5-8, the J gene TRBJ1-1; 7 nucleotides match TRBD1. The CDR3 is 14 amino acids. V dropped 4 bases and J dropped 2; count of bases not matched to a gene: 5. CDR1 and CDR2 (germline): SGHTS, YDEGEE. CDR3: CASSPRQGNTEAFF. The CDR3 DNA is TGTGCCAGCAGCCCGCGACAGGGTAACACTGAAGCTTTCTTT. The entire variable domain, with the rest obtained from reference TRBV5-8 and TRBJ1-1, is as follows: EAGVTQSPTHLIKTRGQQATLRCSPISGHTSVYWYQQALGLGLQFLLWYDEGEERNRGNFPPRFSGRQFPNYSSELNVNALELEDSALYLCASSPRQGNTEAFFGQGTRLTVV.